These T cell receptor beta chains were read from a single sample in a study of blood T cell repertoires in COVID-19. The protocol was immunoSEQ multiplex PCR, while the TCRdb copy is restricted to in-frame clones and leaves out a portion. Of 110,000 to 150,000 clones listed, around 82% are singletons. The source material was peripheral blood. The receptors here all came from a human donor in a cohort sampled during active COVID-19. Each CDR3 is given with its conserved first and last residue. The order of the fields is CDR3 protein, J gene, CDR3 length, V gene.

CASSLVGGTNNSPLHF	TRBJ1-6	16	TRBV5-4
CASSGGPRNTDTQYF	TRBJ2-3	15	TRBV6-4
CASSQGLAGGRISGANVLTF	TRBJ2-6	20	TRBV5-4
CASSGRGGNEKLFF	TRBJ1-4	14	TRBV19
CASSETSGGAGDTQYF	TRBJ2-3	16	TRBV19
CASSLTGLDYGGTEAFF	TRBJ1-1	17	TRBV7-3
CSVGKGTGSYNEQFF	TRBJ2-1	15	TRBV29-1
CASRTNRGAGEKLFF	TRBJ1-4	15	TRBV2
CASSPGTGPHTEAFF	TRBJ1-1	15	TRBV9
CASSLFAGTGQYEQYF	TRBJ2-7	16	TRBV27
CATSETGVVNGYTF	TRBJ1-2	14	TRBV24-1
CASSLGQHTGELFF	TRBJ2-2	14	TRBV3-1/TRBV3-2
CASSQDRGNEQYF	TRBJ2-7	13	TRBV3-1/TRBV3-2
CASSTPQGYGYTF	TRBJ1-2	13	TRBV5-8
CASSRQGARQPQHF	TRBJ1-5	14	TRBV28
CASSFRSAEAFF	TRBJ1-1	12	TRBV5-6
CASRSGTVIKAFF	TRBJ1-1	13	TRBV28
CATSLGTGALNEQFF	TRBJ2-1	15	TRBV11-3
CASSLDREFPQHF	TRBJ1-5	13	TRBV5-8
CATSREQGVVNTQYF	TRBJ2-3	15	TRBV15
CASSRGQEYNEQFF	TRBJ2-1	14	TRBV6-5
CASSLLRDSNSPLHF	TRBJ1-6	15	TRBV9
CASSSGEQREPRAFF	TRBJ1-1	15	TRBV6-5
CASSPKGNEQFF	TRBJ2-1	12	TRBV18
CASSQLAGGTDTQYF	TRBJ2-3	15	TRBV3-1/TRBV3-2
CASSALGTNSYEQYF	TRBJ2-7	15	TRBV27
CASSEGNPDQPQHF	TRBJ1-5	14	TRBV7-8
CASSEEASIGGYTF	TRBJ1-2	14	TRBV6-4
CASSEEGLRGYTF	TRBJ1-2	13	TRBV19
CASSLGSTPNSPLHF	TRBJ1-6	15	TRBV13
CATSRDNRGTGELFF	TRBJ2-2	15	TRBV15
CASSTRQGVFYEQYF	TRBJ2-7	15	TRBV7-2
CASRPGRGNQTIYF	TRBJ1-3	14	TRBV6-7
CASNRQGASQPQHF	TRBJ1-5	14	TRBV28
CATSLRSGGATNEKLFF	TRBJ1-4	17	TRBV15
CASRLQGALGQPQHF	TRBJ1-5	15	TRBV27
CASSPPIGGSFGNTIYF	TRBJ1-3	17	TRBV18
CASSHLQGTGNSPLHF	TRBJ1-6	16	TRBV3-1/TRBV3-2
CASSVGQYYNEQFF	TRBJ2-1	14	TRBV14
CASSDGGGGIQYF	TRBJ2-4	13	TRBV6-4
CASSSGGSAYEQYF	TRBJ2-7	14	TRBV5-1
CASSPDSGANVLTF	TRBJ2-6	14	TRBV27
CASSTGQSTDTQYF	TRBJ2-3	14	TRBV5-6
CASSQVYGVTSRAMHPQHF	TRBJ1-5	19	TRBV3-1/TRBV3-2
CASSLGGEYTDTQYF	TRBJ2-3	15	TRBV7-3
CASSQDGRVNTEAFF	TRBJ1-1	15	TRBV3-1/TRBV3-2
CASSPVGTGGLVAEAFF	TRBJ1-1	17	TRBV5-4
CASSVGGLSTDTQYF	TRBJ2-3	15	TRBV9
CASSAQGWTEAFF	TRBJ1-1	13	TRBV11-2
CASRGGAYGYTF	TRBJ1-2	12	TRBV28
CASSQEGAGETQYF	TRBJ2-5	14	TRBV3-1/TRBV3-2
CASSLLSFRGRLGDGELFF	TRBJ2-2	19	TRBV28
CASGRSYEQYF	TRBJ2-7	11	TRBV10-2